Described below is a single T cell receptor beta chain sequence and its context. This sample was taken from a study of sequential checkpoint blockade in melanoma. Study-wide context: Patients were randomized 1:1 to nivolumab-then-ipilimumab or ipilimumab-then-nivolumab first-line.

Sequencing used immunoSEQ multiplex PCR; TCRdb keeps in-frame clones, though not all of them. The table has approximately 14,000 clones, around three quarters seen once. V was clipped by 5 bases and J by 6 bases, with 14 bases between them. The CDR3 has 13 amino acids. CDR1 and CDR2 (germline): SGHNT, YENEEA. Treatment given: randomized to nivolumab then ipilimumab (arm A) or the reverse (arm B). None of the patients previously received DNA-damaging chemotherapy. PBMC sorting kept live CD3+CD8+ cells without CD19 or CD56. This material consisted of CD8+ T cells sorted from blood (inferred from file names), taken from a patient given nivolumab and ipilimumab in sequence. This clonotype originated in a human donor with melanoma. The chain is built from TRBV11-3 and TRBJ2-7, with a tentative D call TRBD1 (5 bases). The CDR3 bases are TGTGCCAGCAGCACCCACGGACAAGGCGAGCAGTACTTC. This gives the protein CASSTHGQGEQYF.